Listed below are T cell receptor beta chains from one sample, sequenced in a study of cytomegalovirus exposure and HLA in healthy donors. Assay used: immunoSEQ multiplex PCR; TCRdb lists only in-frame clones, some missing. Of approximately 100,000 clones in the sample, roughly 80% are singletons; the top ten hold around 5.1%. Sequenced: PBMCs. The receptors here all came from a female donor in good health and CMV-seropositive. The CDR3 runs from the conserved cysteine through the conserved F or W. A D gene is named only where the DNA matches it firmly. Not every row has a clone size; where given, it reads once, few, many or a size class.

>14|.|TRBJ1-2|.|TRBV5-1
CASSRDVEGYGYTF
TGCGCCAGCAGCCGCGACGTGGAGGGCTATGGCTACACCTTC
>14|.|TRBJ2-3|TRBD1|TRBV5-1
CASSGTGPTDTQYF
TGCGCCAGCAGCGGGACAGGTCCTACAGATACGCAGTATTTT
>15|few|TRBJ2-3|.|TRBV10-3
CAISAGAARTDTQYF
TGTGCCATCAGTGCGGGAGCGGCCCGCACAGATACGCAGTATTTT
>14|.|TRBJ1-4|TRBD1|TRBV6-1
CASRGTAFNEKLFF
TGTGCCAGCAGGGGGACAGCATTTAATGAAAAACTGTTTTTT
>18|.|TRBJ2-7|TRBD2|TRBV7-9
CASSLVYTGGLAGYEQYF
TGTGCCAGCAGCTTAGTCTACACTGGAGGACTAGCGGGGTACGAGCAGTACTTC
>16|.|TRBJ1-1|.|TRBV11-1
CASSPGVGTGRTEAFF
TGTGCCAGCAGCCCAGGGGTTGGAACGGGTAGGACTGAAGCTTTCTTT
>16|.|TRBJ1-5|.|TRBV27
CASSEAVGQGNQPQHF
TGTGCCAGCAGTGAAGCGGTGGGGCAGGGGAATCAGCCCCAGCATTTT
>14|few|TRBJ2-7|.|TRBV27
CASSPAPGAYEQYF
TGTGCCAGCAGTCCGGCGCCAGGGGCCTACGAGCAGTACTTC
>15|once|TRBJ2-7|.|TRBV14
CASSPRAPIPYEQYF
TGTGCCAGCAGCCCGAGGGCCCCGATTCCCTACGAGCAGTACTTC
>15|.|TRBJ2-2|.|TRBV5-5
CASARQVWNTGELFF
TGTGCCAGCGCTAGACAGGTTTGGAACACCGGGGAGCTGTTTTTT
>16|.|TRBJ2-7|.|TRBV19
CASSIRGSVVVYEQYF
TGTGCCAGTAGTATACGGGGGTCGGTGGTGGTCTACGAGCAGTACTTC
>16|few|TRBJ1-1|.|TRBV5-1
CASSLWTLSRNTEAFF
TGCGCCAGCAGCTTGTGGACACTCAGTAGGAACACTGAAGCTTTCTTT
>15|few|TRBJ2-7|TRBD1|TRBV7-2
CASSLKGTGLYEQYF
TGTGCCAGCAGTTTAAAGGGGACAGGGCTCTACGAGCAGTACTTC
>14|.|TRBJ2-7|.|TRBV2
CASRDSPLGTEQYF
TGTGCCAGCAGAGACTCCCCTTTGGGTACCGAGCAGTACTTC
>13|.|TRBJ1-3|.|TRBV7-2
CASSRSDGNTIYF
TGTGCCAGCAGCCGTAGTGATGGAAACACCATATATTTT
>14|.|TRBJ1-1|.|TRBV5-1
CASSLAVGGTEAFF
TGCGCCAGCAGCTTGGCCGTAGGGGGCACTGAAGCTTTCTTT
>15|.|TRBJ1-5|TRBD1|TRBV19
CASRTGTGRNQPQHF
TGTGCCAGTAGGACCGGGACAGGTAGGAATCAGCCCCAGCATTTT
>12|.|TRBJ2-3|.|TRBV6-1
CAGRGTADTQYF
TGTGCCGGACGCGGGACCGCGGATACGCAGTATTTT
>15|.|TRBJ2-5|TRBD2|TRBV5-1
CASSLASGLGETQYF
TGCGCCAGCAGCTTGGCTAGCGGTCTAGGGGAGACCCAGTACTTC
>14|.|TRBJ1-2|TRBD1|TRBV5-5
CASSPGGTFYGYTF
TGTGCCAGCAGCCCAGGGGGAACCTTCTATGGCTACACCTTC
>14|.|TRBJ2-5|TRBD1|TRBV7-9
CASSLGQGAETQYF
TGTGCCAGCAGCTTGGGTCAGGGGGCCGAGACCCAGTACTTC
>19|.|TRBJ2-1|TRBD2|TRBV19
CASSIGGLAGATTYNEQFF
TGTGCCAGTAGTATAGGGGGACTAGCGGGGGCCACCACCTACAATGAGCAGTTCTTC
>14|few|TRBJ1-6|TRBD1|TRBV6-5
CASRSGQFNSPLHF
TGTGCCAGCAGATCGGGACAGTTCAATTCACCCCTCCACTTT